These 16 T cell receptor beta chains share one sample of origin, sequenced in a study of glioma-infiltrating T cells. TCR alpha and beta CDR3 regions were amplified from RNA using iRepertoire nested multiplex PCR. Via MiXCR, TCRdb re-called the multiplex PCR reads, giving one row per CDR3 protein. The repertoire includes about 410,000 distinct CDR3 sequences, 41% of them detected once, and approximately 12% sits in the top ten. The specimen was glioma tissue, nonneoplastic brain tissue, or PBMCs (not recorded which). The receptors stem from a human donor with low-grade glioma or glioblastoma, undergoing nonglioma brain surgery, or in good health (not recorded which).

The chain has TRBV28 and TRBJ2-5; D call uncertain. The CDR3 runs to 13 residues. Deletions cut 6 bases from V and 2 bases from J, with 10 bases between. The germline gives CDR1 MDHEN, CDR2 SYDVKM. The CDR3 bases are TGTGCCAGCAGGGCGGCAGATCAAGAGACCCAGTACTTC. It encodes CASRAADQETQYF. The full variable domain, in which reference TRBV28 and TRBJ2-5 provide the parts outside the CDR3, is DVKVTQSSRYLVKRTGEKVFLECVQDMDHENMFWYRQDPGLGLRLIYFSYDVKMKEKGDIPEGYSVSREKKERFSLILESASTNQTSMYLCASRAADQETQYFGPGTRLLVL.

The sample holds many counts of this clonotype. The chain combines TRBV20-1 with TRBJ1-1; a possible D gene is TRBD1 (5 bases). The CDR3 is 14 amino acids. Trimming stripped 2 bases from V and 3 bases from J, with 13 bases between. CDR1 and CDR2 (germline): DFQATT, SNEGSKA (reference sequence). The chain's CDR3 is CSARSRGAYTEAFF. Here the CDR3 DNA reads TGCAGTGCTAGATCAAGGGGCGCCTACACTGAAGCTTTCTTT.

This clonotype was counted many times. The chain carries TRBV14 and TRBJ2-3; D perhaps matches TRBD2 (6 bases). The CDR3 totals 15 residues. V dropped 3 bases and J dropped 4 bases, with 14 bases sitting between them. CDR1 and CDR2 from the germline V gene are SGHDN and FVKESK. The CDR3: CASSHTGGLPDTQYF. The CDR3 DNA sequence: TGTGCCAGCAGCCATACCGGGGGACTCCCAGATACGCAGTATTTT.

In its sample, this clonotype was seen a few times. The chain combines TRBV29-1 with TRBJ2-5, with 7 bases that match TRBD2. V lost 5 bases to trimming and J lost 4 bases; unmatched junction nucleotides: 10. CDR3 length: 14 amino acids. Germline V gene data show CDR1 as SQVTM and CDR2 as ANQGSEA. The CDR3 DNA sequence: TGCAGCGTTTCACCGAGCGGGACTTCAGAGACCCAGTACTTC. It translates to CSVSPSGTSETQYF. The whole variable domain, remainder taken from reference TRBV29-1 and TRBJ2-5, is SAVISQKPSRDICQRGTSLTIQCQVDSQVTMMFWYRQQPGQSLTLIATANQGSEATYESGFVIDKFPISRPNLTFSTLTVSNMSPEDSSIYLCSVSPSGTSETQYFGPGTRLLVL.

The chain employs TRBV10-3 and TRBJ2-5; 7 bases are shared with TRBD1. The ends lost 10 bases at V and 5 bases at J; junction bases unmatched: 10. Germline V lookup: CDR1 ENHRY, CDR2 SYGVKD. The CDR3 has 13 amino acids. The CDR3 is CATSDREIETQYF. The CDR3, as DNA: TGTGCCACGTCAGACAGGGAAATCGAGACCCAGTACTTC.

This clonotype ranks as medium-sized. The V and J genes are TRBV6-5 and TRBJ2-3; D call uncertain. V was pared by 0 bases and J by 7 bases, with 14 bases between. This CDR3 is built from 15 residues. The V gene's germline CDR1 is MNHEY and CDR2 SVGAGI. The CDR3 DNA reads TGTGCCAGCAGTTACTCGGTTCCTTCTAAAAATACGCAGTATTTT. It encodes CASSYSVPSKNTQYF.

This clonotype was observed once. V and J are TRBV2 and TRBJ2-1, with 10 bases that match TRBD2. CDR1 is SNHLY and CDR2 is FYNNEI in the germline V gene. V lost 5 bases to trimming and J lost 6 bases; unmatched junction nucleotides: 7. The CDR3 has 15 residues. The CDR3 region is CASSKSLAGANEQFF. CDR3 DNA sequence: TGTGCCAGCAGTAAAAGCCTAGCGGGAGCCAATGAGCAGTTCTTC.

This chain joins TRBV28 and TRBJ2-4; perhaps D is TRBD1 or TRBD2 (5 bases each). CDR3 length: 16 residues. Trimming pared 7 bases from V and 6 bases from J, leaving 22 bases between. The germline CDR1 and CDR2 sequences are MDHEN and SYDVKM. DNA of the CDR3: TGTGCCAGCACCACATCTCGTGCGCAGGGACGAAACATTCAGTACTTC. It codes for CASTTSRAQGRNIQYF.

This chain connects TRBV20-1 to TRBJ2-1, with 9 bases matching TRBD2. Germline V gene data show CDR1 as DFQATT and CDR2 as SNEGSKA (reference sequence). The ends lost 3 bases at V and 3 bases at J; junction bases unmatched: 6. The CDR3 is made up of 15 amino acids. CDR3 sequence reads: CSASRGGRGYNEQFF. The DNA of the CDR3 is TGCAGTGCTAGCCGGGGCGGGAGGGGCTACAATGAGCAGTTCTTC.

This clonotype appeared once. Mismatch with germline at one junction end may stem from a read error. The chain has TRBV7-9 and TRBJ2-1, with D possibly being TRBD1 or TRBD2 (5 bases each). The CDR3 sequence is 14 residues long. Germline V gene data show CDR1 as SEHNR and CDR2 as FQNEAQ (reference sequence). In DNA, the CDR3 is TGTGCCAGCCCGGGACCTCTATTGGGGGATGAGCAGTGCTTC. Protein product: CASPGPLLGDEQCF.

This clonotype was recorded many times. This rearrangement joins TRBV27 to TRBJ2-7; D uncertain. CDR3 length: 14 amino acids. The germline CDR1 and CDR2 sequences are MNHEY and SMNVEV (reference sequence). Trimming pared 1 base from V and 0 bases from J, leaving 7 bases between. This chain's CDR3 is CASSLFGTSYEQYF. CDR3 nucleotides: TGTGCCAGCAGTTTATTCGGCACCTCCTACGAGCAGTACTTC.

This clonotype showed up many times. This chain uses TRBV6-5 with TRBJ2-7, with a possible D match to TRBD2 (6 bases). V lost 2 bases and J lost 4, with 12 bases in between. Germline CDR1 reads MNHEY; CDR2 reads SVGAGI. This CDR3 comprises 14 residues. CDR3 residues: CASSYGGVRYEQYF. The CDR3 coding sequence is TGTGCCAGCAGTTACGGCGGGGTAAGGTACGAGCAGTACTTC.

The sample holds a few counts of this clonotype. The chain joins TRBV20-1 to TRBJ2-5; 10 bases agree with TRBD2. V dropped 6 bases and J dropped 1; count of bases not matched to a gene: 20. CDR3 length equals 19 residues. In germline, CDR1 is DFQATT, CDR2 SNEGSKA (reference sequence). The CDR3 region is CSAIPRLAGAVGTQETQYF. The CDR3 DNA sequence: TGCAGTGCCATCCCTAGGCTAGCGGGAGCGGTGGGTACCCAAGAGACCCAGTACTTC.

This clonotype showed up just once. This may come from a read error, since a much larger clone is one base off. The chain recombines TRBV6-1 with TRBJ2-6; D remains unclear. Trimming cost V 7 bases and J 0 bases, with 13 bases left between them. From germline, CDR1 is MNHNS and CDR2 SASEGT. The CDR3 runs to 16 residues. The CDR3 nucleotides are TGTGCCAGCAACGCCGAACCGAGCTCTGGGGCCAACGTCCTGACTTTC. Translating it yields CASNAEPSSGANVLTF.

Turning to this clonotype: A read error may produce the germline difference seen at one junction end. The chain links TRBV4-1 to TRBJ1-1; D might be TRBD1 (6 bases). The CDR3 has 15 amino acids. Germline CDR1 and CDR2: MGHRA and YSYEKL. CDR3 sequence reads: CASSQRGWGAAEASF. The DNA of the CDR3 is TGCGCCAGCAGTCAGAGGGGATGGGGGGCCGCTGAAGCTTCCTTT.

The gene calls are TRBV14 and TRBJ2-4; 9 bases line up with TRBD1. Germline lookup yields CDR1 SGHDN and CDR2 FVKESK. This CDR3 has 17 amino acids. With V trimmed by 1 base and J by 5 bases, 9 bases remained unmatched. CDR3: CASSQVIGQGIQNIQYF. In DNA form, the CDR3 reads TGTGCCAGCAGCCAAGTTATAGGACAGGGGATCCAAAACATTCAGTACTTC.